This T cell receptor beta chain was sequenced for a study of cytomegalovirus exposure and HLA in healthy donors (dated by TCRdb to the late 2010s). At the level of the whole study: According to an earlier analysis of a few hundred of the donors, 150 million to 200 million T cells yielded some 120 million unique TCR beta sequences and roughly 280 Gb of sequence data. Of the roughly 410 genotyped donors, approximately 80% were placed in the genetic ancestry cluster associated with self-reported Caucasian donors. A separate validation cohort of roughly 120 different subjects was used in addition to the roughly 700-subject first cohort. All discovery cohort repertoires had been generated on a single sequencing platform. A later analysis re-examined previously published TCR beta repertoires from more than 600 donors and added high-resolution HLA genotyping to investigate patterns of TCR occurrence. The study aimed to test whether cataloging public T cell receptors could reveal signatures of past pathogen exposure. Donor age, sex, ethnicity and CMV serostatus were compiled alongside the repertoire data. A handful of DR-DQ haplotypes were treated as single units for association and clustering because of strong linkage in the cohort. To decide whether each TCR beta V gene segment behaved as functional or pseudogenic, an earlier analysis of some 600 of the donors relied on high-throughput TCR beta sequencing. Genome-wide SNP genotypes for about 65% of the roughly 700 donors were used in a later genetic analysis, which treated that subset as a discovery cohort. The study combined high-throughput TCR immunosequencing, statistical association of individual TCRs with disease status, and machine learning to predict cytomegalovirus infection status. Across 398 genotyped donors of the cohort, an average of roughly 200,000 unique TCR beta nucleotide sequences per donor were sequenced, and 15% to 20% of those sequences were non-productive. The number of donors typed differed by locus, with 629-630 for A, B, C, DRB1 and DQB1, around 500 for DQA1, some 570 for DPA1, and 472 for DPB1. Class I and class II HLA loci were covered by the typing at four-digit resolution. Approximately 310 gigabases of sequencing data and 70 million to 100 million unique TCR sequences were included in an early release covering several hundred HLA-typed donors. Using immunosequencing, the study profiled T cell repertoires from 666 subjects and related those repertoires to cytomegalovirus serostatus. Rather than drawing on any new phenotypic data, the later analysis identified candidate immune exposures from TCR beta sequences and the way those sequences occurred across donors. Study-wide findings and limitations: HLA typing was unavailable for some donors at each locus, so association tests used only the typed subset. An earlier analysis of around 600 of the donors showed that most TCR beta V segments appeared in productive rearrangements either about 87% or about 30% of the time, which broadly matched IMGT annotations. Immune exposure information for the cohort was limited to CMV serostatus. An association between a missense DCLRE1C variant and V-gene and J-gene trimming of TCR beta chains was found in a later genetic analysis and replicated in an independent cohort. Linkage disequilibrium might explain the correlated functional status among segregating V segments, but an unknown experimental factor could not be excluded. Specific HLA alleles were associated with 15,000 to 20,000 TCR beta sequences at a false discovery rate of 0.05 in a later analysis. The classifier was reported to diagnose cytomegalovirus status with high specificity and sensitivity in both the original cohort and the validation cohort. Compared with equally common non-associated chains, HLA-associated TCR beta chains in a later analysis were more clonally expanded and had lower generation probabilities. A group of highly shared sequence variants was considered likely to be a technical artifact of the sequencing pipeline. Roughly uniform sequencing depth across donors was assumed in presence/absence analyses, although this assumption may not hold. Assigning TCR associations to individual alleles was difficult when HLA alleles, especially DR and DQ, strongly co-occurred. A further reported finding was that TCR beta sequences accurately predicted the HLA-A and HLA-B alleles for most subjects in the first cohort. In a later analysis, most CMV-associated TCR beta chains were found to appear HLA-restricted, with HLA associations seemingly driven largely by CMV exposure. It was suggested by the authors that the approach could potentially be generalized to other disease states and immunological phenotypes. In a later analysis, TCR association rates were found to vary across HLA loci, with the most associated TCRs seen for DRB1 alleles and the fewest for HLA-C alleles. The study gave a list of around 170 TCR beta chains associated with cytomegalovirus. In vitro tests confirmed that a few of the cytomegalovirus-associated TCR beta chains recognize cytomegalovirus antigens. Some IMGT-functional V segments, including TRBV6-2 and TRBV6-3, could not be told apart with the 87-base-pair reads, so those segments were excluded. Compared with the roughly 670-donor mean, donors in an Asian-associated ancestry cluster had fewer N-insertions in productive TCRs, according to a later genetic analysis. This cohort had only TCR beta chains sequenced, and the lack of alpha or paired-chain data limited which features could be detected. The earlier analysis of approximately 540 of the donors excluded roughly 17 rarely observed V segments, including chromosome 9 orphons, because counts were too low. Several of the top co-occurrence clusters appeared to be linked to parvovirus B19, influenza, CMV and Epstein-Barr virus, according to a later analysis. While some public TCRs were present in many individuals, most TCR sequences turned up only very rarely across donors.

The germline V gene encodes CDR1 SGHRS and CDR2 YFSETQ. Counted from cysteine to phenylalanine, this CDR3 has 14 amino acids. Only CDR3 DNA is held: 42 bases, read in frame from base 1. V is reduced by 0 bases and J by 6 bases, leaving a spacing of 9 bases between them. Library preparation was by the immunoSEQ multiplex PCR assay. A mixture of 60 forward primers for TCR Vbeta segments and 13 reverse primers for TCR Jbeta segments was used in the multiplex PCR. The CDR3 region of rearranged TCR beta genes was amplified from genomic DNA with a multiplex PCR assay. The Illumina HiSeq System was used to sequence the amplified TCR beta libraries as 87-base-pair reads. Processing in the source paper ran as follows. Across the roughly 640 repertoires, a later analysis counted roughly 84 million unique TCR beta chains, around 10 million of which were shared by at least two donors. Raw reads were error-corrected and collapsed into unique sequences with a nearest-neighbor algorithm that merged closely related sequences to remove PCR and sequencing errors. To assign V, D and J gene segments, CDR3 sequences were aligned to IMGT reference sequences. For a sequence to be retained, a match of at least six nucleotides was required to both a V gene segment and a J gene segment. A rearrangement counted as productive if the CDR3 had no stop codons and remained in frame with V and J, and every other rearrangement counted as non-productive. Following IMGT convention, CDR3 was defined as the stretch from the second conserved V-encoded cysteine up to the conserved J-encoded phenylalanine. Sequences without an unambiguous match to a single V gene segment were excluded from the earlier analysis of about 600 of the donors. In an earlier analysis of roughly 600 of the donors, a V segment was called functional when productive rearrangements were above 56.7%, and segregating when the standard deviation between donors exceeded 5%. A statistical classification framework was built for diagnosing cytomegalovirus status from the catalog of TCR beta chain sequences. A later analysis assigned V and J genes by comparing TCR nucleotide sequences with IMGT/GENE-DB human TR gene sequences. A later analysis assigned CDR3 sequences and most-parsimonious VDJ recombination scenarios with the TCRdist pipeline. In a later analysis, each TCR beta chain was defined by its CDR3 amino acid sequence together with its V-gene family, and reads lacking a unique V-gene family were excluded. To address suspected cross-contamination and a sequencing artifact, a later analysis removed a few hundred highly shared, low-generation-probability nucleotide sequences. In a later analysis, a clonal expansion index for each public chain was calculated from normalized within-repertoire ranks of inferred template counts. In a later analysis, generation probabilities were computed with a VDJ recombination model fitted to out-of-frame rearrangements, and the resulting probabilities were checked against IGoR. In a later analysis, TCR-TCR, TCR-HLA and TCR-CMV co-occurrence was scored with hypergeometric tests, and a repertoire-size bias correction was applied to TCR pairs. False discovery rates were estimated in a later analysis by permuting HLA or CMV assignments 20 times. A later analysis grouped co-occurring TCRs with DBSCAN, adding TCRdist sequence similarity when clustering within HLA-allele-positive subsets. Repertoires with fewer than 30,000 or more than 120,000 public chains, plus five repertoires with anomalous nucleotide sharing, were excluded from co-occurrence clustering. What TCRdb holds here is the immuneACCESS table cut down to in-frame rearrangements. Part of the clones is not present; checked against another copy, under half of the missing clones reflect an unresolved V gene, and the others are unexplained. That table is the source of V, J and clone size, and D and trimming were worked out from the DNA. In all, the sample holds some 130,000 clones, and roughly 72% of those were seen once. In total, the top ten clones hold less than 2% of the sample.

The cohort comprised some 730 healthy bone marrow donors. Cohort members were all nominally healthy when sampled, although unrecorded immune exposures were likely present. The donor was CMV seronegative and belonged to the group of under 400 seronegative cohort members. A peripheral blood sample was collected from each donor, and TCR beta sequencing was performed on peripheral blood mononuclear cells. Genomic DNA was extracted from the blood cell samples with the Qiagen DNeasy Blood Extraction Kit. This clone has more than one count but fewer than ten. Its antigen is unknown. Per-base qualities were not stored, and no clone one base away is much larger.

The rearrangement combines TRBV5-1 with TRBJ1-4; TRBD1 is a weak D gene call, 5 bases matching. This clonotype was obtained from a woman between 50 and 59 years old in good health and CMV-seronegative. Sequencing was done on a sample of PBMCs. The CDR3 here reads CASSLAQGDEKLFF. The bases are TGCGCCAGCAGCTTGGCTCAGGGCGATGAAAAACTGTTTTTT.